Described below is a single TCR beta chain sequence and its context. Its antigen is currently unknown. Following RNA extraction, reverse transcription yielded cDNA that acted as the sequencing template. Sequencing used immunoSEQ multiplex PCR; TCRdb keeps in-frame clones, though not all of them. The sample records about 150,000 clones, around 47% being singletons. This record comes from a study of CD8+ T cells in alopecia areata. Findings and limits, study-wide: Unlike in mice, where it was clearer, TCR sharing across patients was less clear, possibly HLA-related.

The receptor was isolated from a human donor with alopecia areata. The sequencing sample was made of CD4+ T cells sorted from blood.

The DNA for the CDR3 is TGTGCCAGCAGTCTCCCCCTTGAGACCCAGTACTTC. Protein: CASSLPLETQYF. J is TRBJ2-5 and V is TRBV2; D is ambiguous. Germline CDR1 SNHLY, CDR2 FYNNEI. This CDR3 has 12 amino acids. The V end lost 5 bases, the J end lost 5 bases, and 9 bases lay between the germline ends. Filled out from reference TRBV2 and TRBJ2-5, the complete variable domain reads EPEVTQTPSHQVTQMGQEVILRCVPISNHLYFYWYRQILGQKVEFLVSFYNNEISEKSEIFDDQFSVERPDGSNFTLKIRSTKLEDSAMYFCASSLPLETQYFGPGTRLLVL.